These T cell receptor beta chains were read from a single sample in a study of sequential checkpoint blockade in melanoma. Clones were sequenced by immunoSEQ multiplex PCR, and TCRdb holds only the in-frame ones, with some missing. The table has 2,600 or so clones, 20% to 25% seen once. This sample comprised tumor tissue (inferred from file names), obtained from a patient given nivolumab and ipilimumab in sequence. The receptors stem from a human donor with melanoma. Both conserved end residues are part of each CDR3. The D gene is left open where the match is weak. Clone size is stated in some rows and not others, as once, few, many or a class when expanded.

V gene	clone size	J gene	D gene	CDR3 protein	CDR3 DNA
TRBV11-3	few	TRBJ2-2	-	CASSLGAANTGELFF	TGTGCCAGCAGCTTAGGGGCGGCGAACACCGGGGAGCTGTTTTTT
TRBV15	once	TRBJ1-6	TRBD1	CATSAFKQGVDSPLHF	TGTGCCACCAGCGCATTTAAACAGGGGGTTGATTCACCCCTCCACTTT
TRBV6-8	-	TRBJ1-1	-	CASSGEGLTAFF	TGTGCCAGCAGTGGCGAGGGGTTGACAGCTTTCTTT
TRBV30	-	TRBJ1-2	-	CAWSEPPRRRIHYGYTF	TGTGCCTGGAGTGAGCCCCCGCGGCGCCGAATTCACTATGGCTACACCTTC
TRBV6-8	few	TRBJ1-1	TRBD1	CASSVTQGAMDTEAFF	TGTGCCAGCAGTGTAACACAGGGGGCAATGGACACTGAAGCTTTCTTT
TRBV6-8	few	TRBJ2-7	-	CASSAVGAPYEQYF	TGTGCCAGCAGCGCTGTAGGGGCCCCTTACGAGCAGTACTTC
TRBV11-3	medium-sized	TRBJ1-1	-	CASSLVRIMNTEAFF	TGTGCCAGCAGCTTAGTTCGGATCATGAACACTGAAGCTTTCTTT
TRBV11-3	many	TRBJ1-1	-	CASSLRGMNTEAFF	TGTGCCAGCAGCCTCCGCGGGATGAACACTGAAGCTTTCTTT
TRBV19	-	TRBJ2-2	TRBD2	CASTSGKFYTGELFF	TGTGCCAGTACTAGCGGGAAATTCTACACCGGGGAGCTGTTTTTT
TRBV11-3	medium-sized	TRBJ1-1	-	CASSITSSVITEAFF	TGTGCCAGCAGCATTACCTCTTCCGTGATCACTGAAGCTTTCTTT
TRBV15	-	TRBJ2-5	-	CATSTHYGTYEETQYF	TGTGCCACCAGCACACACTACGGGACATATGAAGAGACCCAGTACTTC
TRBV19	-	TRBJ1-5	-	CASSTLEGGVSNQPQHF	TGTGCCAGTAGTACCCTCGAAGGGGGTGTTAGCAATCAGCCCCAGCATTTT
TRBV10-2	once	TRBJ1-4	-	CASSTGGTNEKLFF	TGCGCCAGCAGTACCGGCGGGACTAATGAAAAACTGTTTTTT
TRBV11-3	many	TRBJ2-2	TRBD1	CASSPTDRDTGELFF	TGTGCCAGCAGCCCGACGGACAGGGACACCGGGGAGCTGTTTTTT
TRBV19	-	TRBJ1-2	TRBD1	CASKAQGSTHGYTF	TGTGCCAGTAAGGCACAGGGGTCCACTCATGGCTACACCTTC
TRBV11-3	many	TRBJ2-3	-	CASSGPWGTDTQYF	TGTGCCAGCTCCGGGCCCTGGGGCACAGATACGCAGTATTTT
TRBV25-1	-	TRBJ2-5	-	CASSAPRGGGETQYF	TGTGCCAGCAGTGCTCCCAGGGGGGGAGGGGAGACCCAGTACTTC
TRBV11-3	few	TRBJ2-1	-	CASSLIKGRGSYNEQFF	TGTGCCAGCAGCTTAATAAAGGGCAGGGGATCCTACAATGAGCAGTTCTTC
TRBV6-8	-	TRBJ2-3	TRBD2	CASTIAGSADTQYF	TGTGCCAGCACGATAGCGGGATCGGCAGATACGCAGTATTTT
TRBV11-3	medium-sized	TRBJ2-1	TRBD2	CASSVLAGDWDEQFF	TGTGCCAGCAGCGTACTAGCGGGAGACTGGGATGAGCAGTTCTTC